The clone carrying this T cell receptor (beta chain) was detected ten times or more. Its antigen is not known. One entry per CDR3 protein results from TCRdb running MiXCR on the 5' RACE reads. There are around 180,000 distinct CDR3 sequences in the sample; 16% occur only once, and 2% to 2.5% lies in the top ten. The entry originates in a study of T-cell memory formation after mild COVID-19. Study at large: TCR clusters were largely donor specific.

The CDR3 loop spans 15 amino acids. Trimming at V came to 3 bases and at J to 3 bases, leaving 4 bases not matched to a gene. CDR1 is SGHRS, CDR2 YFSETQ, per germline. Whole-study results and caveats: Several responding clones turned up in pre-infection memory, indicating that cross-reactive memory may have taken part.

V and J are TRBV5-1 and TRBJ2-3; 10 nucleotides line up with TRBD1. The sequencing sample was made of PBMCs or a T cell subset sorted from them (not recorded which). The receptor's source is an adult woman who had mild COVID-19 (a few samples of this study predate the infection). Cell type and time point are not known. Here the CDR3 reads CASSWGTGETDTQYF. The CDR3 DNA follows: TGCGCCAGCAGCTGGGGGACAGGGGAGACAGATACGCAGTATTTT.